Below are 10 T cell receptor beta chains sequenced from a single sample in a study of shared clonotypes between healthy human individuals. Clones were read by immunoSEQ multiplex PCR, and TCRdb kept only the in-frame ones, dropping some. The sample includes about 1 million clones, 65% to 80% of them seen just once. Input material: memory CD4+ T cells sorted from blood. The sample's subset: CD45RA-negative fraction. The origin of the receptors is a man between 18 and 35 years old in good health.

In the case of this clone: Distinct nucleotide sequences in the sample also encode this CDR3. The chain joins TRBV11-2 to TRBJ2-1; 10 nucleotides align to TRBD2. Germline lookup yields CDR1 SGHAT and CDR2 FQNNGV. J gave up 6 bases and V 3 bases, and 2 bases lay outside the gene matches. CDR3 length: 14 amino acids. The CDR3 region has the DNA TGTGCCAGCAGCTTGGGACTAGCGCCCAATGAGCAGTTCTTC. Protein: CASSLGLAPNEQFF.

The gene calls are TRBV6-5 and TRBJ2-5; D unresolved. V lost 0 bases to trimming and J lost 5 bases, with 13 bases between them. Per the germline V gene, CDR1 is MNHEY and CDR2 is SVGAGI. The CDR3 has 15 residues. The CDR3 here is CASSYSGTLGETQYF. Here the CDR3 DNA reads TGTGCCAGCAGTTACTCTGGCACCCTCGGGGAGACCCAGTACTTC.

The rearrangement links TRBV2 to TRBJ2-5; weak D call: TRBD2 (5 bases). CDR1 is SNHLY, CDR2 FYNNEI, per germline. V was shortened by 4 bases and J by 4 bases, with 13 bases between the two germline ends. This CDR3 region has 14 residues. CDR3 sequence: CASSGGNRGETQYF. DNA of the CDR3: TGTGCCAGCAGTGGAGGTAATCGGGGAGAGACCCAGTACTTC. Using reference TRBV2 and TRBJ2-5 for the parts outside the CDR3, the full variable domain is EPEVTQTPSHQVTQMGQEVILRCVPISNHLYFYWYRQILGQKVEFLVSFYNNEISEKSEIFDDQFSVERPDGSNFTLKIRSTKLEDSAMYFCASSGGNRGETQYFGPGTRLLVL.

This clone has just a few counts. The chain carries TRBV5-6 and TRBJ2-1, with D possibly being TRBD2 (5 bases). CDR3 length equals 14 residues. The germline V gene encodes CDR1 SGHDT and CDR2 YYEEEE. Deletions cut 1 base from V and 5 bases from J, with 10 bases between. CDR3 DNA: TGTGCCAGCAGCTTGCTCAGCGGAGACAATGAGCAGTTCTTC. Protein product: CASSLLSGDNEQFF.

This clone was observed a few times. This chain joins TRBV1 and TRBJ2-5; TRBD2 is taken as the D call from the table, unchecked against the DNA. TRBV1 is annotated as a pseudogene. CDR3 length: 16 residues. The CDR3 is CTSSRTSGGPKETQYF. CDR3 sequence (DNA): TGCACCAGCAGTCGGACTAGCGGGGGCCCTAAGGAGACCCAGTACTTC.

For the CDR3, the DNA is TGTGCCAGCAGTTACCTCGGTGGTAATGAGCAGTTCTTC. Its translation: CASSYLGGNEQFF. J is TRBJ2-1 and V is TRBV6-6, with D unclear. Trimming cost V 2 bases and J 7 bases, with 9 bases left between them. There are 13 residues in the CDR3. From germline, CDR1 is MNHNY and CDR2 SVGAGI (reference sequence).

The gene calls are TRBV9 and TRBJ1-4; tentative D call: TRBD1 (5 bases). Germline V lookup: CDR1 SGDLS, CDR2 YYNGEE. Trimming took off 4 bases at V and 2 bases at J, with 15 bases between the two ends. This CDR3 is built from 16 residues. The CDR3 here is CASSRQGLPTNEKLFF. The CDR3 bases are TGTGCCAGCAGCAGGCAGGGCCTACCCACTAATGAAAAACTGTTTTTT.

This clone appeared a few times. The chain is built from TRBV5-6 and TRBJ1-2; 11 bases are a match to TRBD1. This CDR3 comprises 17 residues. V dropped 4 bases and J dropped 4; count of bases not matched to a gene: 12. Per the germline V gene, CDR1 is SGHDT and CDR2 is YYEEEE. The CDR3: CASSALVGQGGTYGYTF. In nucleotides, the CDR3 is TGTGCCAGCAGCGCCTTGGTGGGACAGGGGGGGACCTATGGCTACACCTTC. The full variable domain, its missing parts supplied by reference TRBV5-6 and TRBJ1-2, is DAGVTQSPTHLIKTRGQQVTLRCSPKSGHDTVSWYQQALGQGPQFIFQYYEEEERQRGNFPDRFSGHQFPNYSSELNVNALLLGDSALYLCASSALVGQGGTYGYTFGSGTRLTVV.

This clone was seen more than once but under ten times. The chain is built from TRBV6-6 and TRBJ1-2; D not resolved. The CDR3 has 16 residues. The germline V gene encodes CDR1 MNHNY and CDR2 SVGAGI (reference sequence). V was cut by 2 bases and J by 2 bases, with 15 bases left in between. The CDR3 loop is CASSYGPATANYGYTF. The CDR3 DNA reads TGTGCCAGCAGTTACGGACCCGCCACGGCCAACTATGGCTACACCTTC.

The chain combines TRBV6-1 with TRBJ1-1, with TRBD1 identical over 12 bases. With 6 bases clipped from V and 5 bases from J, the junction kept 4 bases outside the gene matches. The CDR3 is 14 amino acids. Germline-derived CDR1 and CDR2 are MNHNS and SASEGT. The CDR3 DNA sequence: TGTGCCAGCAGGGGACAGGGGGCAGGGACTGAAGCTTTCTTT. It specifies CASRGQGAGTEAFF.